These 7 T cell receptor beta chains share one sample of origin, sequenced in a study of tumor-infiltrating lymphocytes in primary liver carcinoma. Starting material for RNA and DNA co-extraction consisted of 20-30 mg of unsorted bulk tissue. A primer matching the constant region was used to make TCR beta cDNA from 450 to 500 ng of total RNA. Amplification in three nested multiplex PCR rounds with slightly modified ARM-PCR gave rise to TCR beta libraries. A C-beta reverse primer was combined with TRBV1-TRBV30 forward primers in the first two PCR rounds, and each round had 10 cycles. TCRdb independently ran MiXCR on the multiplex PCR reads; one entry per CDR3 protein. The top ten clones hold about 8% of a sample with more than 100,000 distinct CDR3 sequences, around 70% of them seen once. The specimen sequenced was tumor-adjacent normal liver tissue. These receptors all come from a woman aged 60-75 years with primary liver carcinoma and hepatitis B virus infection.

As to this clonotype: The CDR3 end shows no conserved phenylalanine or tryptophan, and so a read error is likely. The chain combines TRBV28 with TRBJ2-6, with a possible D match to TRBD2 (6 bases). Germline assignment: CDR1 MDHEN and CDR2 SYDVKM. CDR3 size: 15 residues. The CDR3 is CASTLGGSGANVLTI. CDR3 DNA sequence: TGCGCCAGCACATTGGGGGGATCTGGGGCCAACGTCCTGACTATC.

The chain has TRBV2 and TRBJ2-7; TRBD2 agrees at 14 bases. CDR1 and CDR2 (germline): SNHLY, FYNNEI. The CDR3 sequence is 17 residues long. V gave up 4 bases and J gave up 4 bases; unmatched junction bases: 9. CDR3 sequence: CASSGGGLAGGKYEQYF. CDR3 coding DNA: TGTGCCAGCAGTGGAGGCGGACTAGCGGGAGGAAAATACGAGCAGTACTTC.

The chain has TRBV11-3 and TRBJ2-2, with TRBD1 identical over 9 bases. With V trimmed by 3 bases and J by 6 bases, 14 bases remained unmatched. CDR3 length: 18 amino acids. The germline gives CDR1 SGHNT, CDR2 YENEEA. This CDR3 is CASSLGGRGDRAAGELFF. The CDR3 nucleotides read TGTGCCAGCAGCTTGGGGGGAAGGGGGGACAGGGCCGCCGGGGAGCTGTTTTTT.

This clonotype was detected ten times or more. The chain has TRBV7-8 and TRBJ1-1; D remains unclear. Trimming shortened V by 1 base and J by 5 bases, and 8 bases separated the two germline ends. In germline, CDR1 is SGHVS, CDR2 FQNEAQ. CDR3 length: 13 amino acids. CDR3 loop: CASSLEQRTEAFF. CDR3 sequence (DNA): TGTGCCAGCAGCTTAGAGCAACGGACTGAAGCTTTCTTT.

As for this clonotype: This could be a read error, since a much larger clone is one nucleotide away. This chain links TRBV7-9 with TRBJ2-5, with D maybe TRBD2 (6 bases). Germline CDR1 SEHNR, CDR2 FQNEAQ (reference sequence). Trimming shortened V by 8 bases and J by 4 bases, and 20 bases separated the two germline ends. This CDR3 has 15 residues. The CDR3 spells CASGPGTWEAETQYF. CDR3 nucleotides: TGTGCCAGCGGCCCAGGGACGTGGGAGGCAGAGACCCAGTACTTC. The whole variable domain, filled in from reference TRBV7-9 and TRBJ2-5, reads DTGVSQNPRHKITKRGQNVTFRCDPISEHNRLYWYRQTLGQGPEFLTYFQNEAQLEKSRLLSDRFSAERPKGSFSTLEIQRTEQGDSAMYLCASGPGTWEAETQYFGPGTRLLVL.

The sample holds a few counts of this clonotype. Because the CDR3 is missing its conserved closing phenylalanine or tryptophan, this is likely a read error. The chain employs TRBV14 and TRBJ2-1; TRBD2 aligns across 7 bases. This CDR3 has 16 residues. Germline assignment: CDR1 SGHDN and CDR2 FVKESK. V was pared by 1 base and J by 9 bases, with 12 bases of the junction left unmatched. The CDR3 is CASSQAAREKWCEQFL. CDR3 DNA sequence: TGTGCCAGCAGCCAAGCGGCGCGGGAGAAGTGGTGTGAGCAGTTCCTC.

The sample holds many counts of this clonotype. The chain carries TRBV5-6 and TRBJ2-1; the D gene is possibly TRBD2 (5 bases). V was cut by 4 bases and J by 4 bases, with 12 bases left in between. The germline CDR1 and CDR2 sequences are SGHDT and YYEEEE. The CDR3 has 14 amino acids. The CDR3, as DNA: TGTGCCAGCAGCGGCCGGCGGGCTTACAATGAGCAGTTCTTC. Residues: CASSGRRAYNEQFF.